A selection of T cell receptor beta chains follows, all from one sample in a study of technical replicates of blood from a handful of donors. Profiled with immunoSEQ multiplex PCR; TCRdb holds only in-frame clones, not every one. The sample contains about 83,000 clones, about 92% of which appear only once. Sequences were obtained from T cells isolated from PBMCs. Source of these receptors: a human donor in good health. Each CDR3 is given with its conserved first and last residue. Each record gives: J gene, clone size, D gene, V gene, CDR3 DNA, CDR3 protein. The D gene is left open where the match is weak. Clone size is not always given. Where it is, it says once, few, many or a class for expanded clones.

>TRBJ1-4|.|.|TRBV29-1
TGCAGCGTTACCTCTCAGGGCTTTAATGAAAAACTGTTTTTT
CSVTSQGFNEKLFF
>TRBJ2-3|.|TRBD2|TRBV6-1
TGTGCCAGCAGTGAAGCGCAAGGCGGGAGAACAGATACGCAGTATTTT
CASSEAQGGRTDTQYF
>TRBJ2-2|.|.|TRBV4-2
TGTGCCAGCAGCCAAGACTTTCACACCGGGGAGCTGTTTTTT
CASSQDFHTGELFF
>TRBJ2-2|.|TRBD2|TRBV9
TGTGCCAGCAGCGTAGGACTAGCGGGGGATGGCGGGGAGCTGTTTTTT
CASSVGLAGDGGELFF
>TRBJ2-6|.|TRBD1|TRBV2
TGTACCTTATCCCGGGACAGCGTCCTGACTTTC
CTLSRDSVLTF
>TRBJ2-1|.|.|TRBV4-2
TGTGCCAGCAGCCAAGAGGAGGCCAGCTCCTACAATGAGCAGTTCTTC
CASSQEEASSYNEQFF
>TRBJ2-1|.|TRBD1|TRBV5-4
TGTGCCAGCAGCGGGGGACAGGGTTATGAGCAGTTCTTC
CASSGGQGYEQFF
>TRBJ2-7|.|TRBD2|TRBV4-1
TGCGCCAGCCTAGCGGAGAACTCCTACGAGCAGTACTTC
CASLAENSYEQYF
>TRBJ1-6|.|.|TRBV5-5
TGTGCCAGCAGCTTGCACGAGCTCGTCGCCTATAATTCACCCCTCCACTTT
CASSLHELVAYNSPLHF
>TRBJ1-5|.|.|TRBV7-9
TGTGCCAGCAGCTTAGCGCTAGGTCAGCCCCAGCATTTT
CASSLALGQPQHF
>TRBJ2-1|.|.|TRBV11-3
TGTGCCAGCAGCTTAGGCTATCGTAGCTCCTACAATGAGCAGTTCTTC
CASSLGYRSSYNEQFF
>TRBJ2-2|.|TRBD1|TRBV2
TGTGCCAGCACAGGGACAGCGAACACCGGGGAGCTGTTTTTT
CASTGTANTGELFF
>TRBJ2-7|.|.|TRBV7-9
TGTGCCACCGGGGTAGATGTTTCCTACGAGCAGTACTTC
CATGVDVSYEQYF
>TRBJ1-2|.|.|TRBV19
TGTGCCAGTAGTGGCAGAAACTATGGCTACACCTTC
CASSGRNYGYTF
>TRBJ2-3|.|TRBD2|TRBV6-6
TGTGCCAGCAGTTACGGGGGGGGCACAGATACGCAGTATTTT
CASSYGGGTDTQYF
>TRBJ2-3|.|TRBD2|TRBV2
TGTGCCAGCAGTGAAGGCGTCGGCGGGGGGGCTACAGATACGCAGTATTTT
CASSEGVGGGATDTQYF
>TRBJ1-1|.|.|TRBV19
TGTGCCAGTAGTCGTGGGGGCCCCCGGGACACTGAAGCTTTCTTT
CASSRGGPRDTEAFF
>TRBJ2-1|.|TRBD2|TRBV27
TGTGCCAGCAGTTCGGGACTATGGAATGAGCAGTTCTTC
CASSSGLWNEQFF
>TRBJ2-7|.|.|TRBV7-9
TGTGCCAGCAGCTCGACTAGGAGTTCATACGAGCAGTACTTC
CASSSTRSSYEQYF
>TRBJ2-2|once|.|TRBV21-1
TGTGCCAGCAGCGGGGGGGGGCCGCCCACCGGGGAGCTGTTTTTT
CASSGGGPPTGELFF
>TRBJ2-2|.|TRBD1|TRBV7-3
TGTGCCAGCACGGACAGGGCAAACACCGGGGAGCTGTTTTTT
CASTDRANTGELFF
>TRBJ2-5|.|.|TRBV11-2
TGTGCCAGCAGCCACTCAGGGGTTCAGGAGACCCAGTACTTC
CASSHSGVQETQYF